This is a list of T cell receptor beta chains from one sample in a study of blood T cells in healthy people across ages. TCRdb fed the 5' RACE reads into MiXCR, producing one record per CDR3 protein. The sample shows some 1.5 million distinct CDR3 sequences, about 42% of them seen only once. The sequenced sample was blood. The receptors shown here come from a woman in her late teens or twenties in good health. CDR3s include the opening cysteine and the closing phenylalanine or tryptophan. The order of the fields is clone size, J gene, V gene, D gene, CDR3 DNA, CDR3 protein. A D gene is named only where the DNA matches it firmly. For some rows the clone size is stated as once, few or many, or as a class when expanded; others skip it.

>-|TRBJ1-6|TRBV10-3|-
TGTGCCATCAGTGATAAAAGGGGTTCGTTCGATTCACCCCTCCACTTT
CAISDKRGSFDSPLHF
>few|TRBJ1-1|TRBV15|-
TGTGCCACCAGCACCCAAAGTGGCCAGTTCAGGAGCACTGAAGCTTTCTTT
CATSTQSGQFRSTEAFF
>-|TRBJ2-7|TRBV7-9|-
TGTGCCAGCAGCGAACAGGGAGGTGCTACCTACGAGCAGTACTTC
CASSEQGGATYEQYF
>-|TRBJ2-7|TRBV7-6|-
TGTGCCAGCAGCTTAACCGGGGGTACCTCCTACGAGCAGTACTTC
CASSLTGGTSYEQYF
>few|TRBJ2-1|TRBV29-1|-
TGCAGCGTTGAAGAAGGTGGGGGTTGCTACAATGAGCAGTTCTTC
CSVEEGGGCYNEQFF
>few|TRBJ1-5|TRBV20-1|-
TGCAGTGCTAGCGCGCAGGCCAATCAGCCCCAGCATTTT
CSASAQANQPQHF
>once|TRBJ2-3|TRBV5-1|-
TGCGCCAGCAGTTCCGCGGGAAACGAGGGAGATACGCAGTATTTT
CASSSAGNEGDTQYF
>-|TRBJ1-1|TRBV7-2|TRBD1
TGTGCCAGCAGCCCACGCGCCGGGACAGGGGTGATGAAGACTGAAGCTTTCTTT
CASSPRAGTGVMKTEAFF
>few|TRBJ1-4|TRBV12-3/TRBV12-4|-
TGTGCCAGCAGTTTAAACCGGGCCAGATGGGAAAAACTGTTTTTT
CASSLNRARWEKLFF
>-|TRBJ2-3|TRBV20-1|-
TGCAGTGCCAACCTAGGCGTGGAAACGCAGTATTTT
CSANLGVETQYF
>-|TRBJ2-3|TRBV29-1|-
TGCAGCGTTGTTAGCGGCCGTAAGAGCACAGATACGCAGTATTTT
CSVVSGRKSTDTQYF
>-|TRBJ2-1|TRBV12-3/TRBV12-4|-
TGTGCCAGCACTAGATTAAATGAGCAGTTCTTC
CASTRLNEQFF
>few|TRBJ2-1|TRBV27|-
TGTGCCAGCAGTTTTTACCGCTCCTACAATGAGCAGTTCTTC
CASSFYRSYNEQFF
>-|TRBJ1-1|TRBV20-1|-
TGCAGTGCTAGATCCTTAGTCCCTGGAGCTTTCTTT
CSARSLVPGAFF
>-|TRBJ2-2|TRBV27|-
TGTGCCAGCAGTTTTGTGGGGGGCCCGAACACCGGGGAGCTGTTTTTT
CASSFVGGPNTGELFF
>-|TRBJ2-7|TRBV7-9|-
TGTGCCAGCAGCCGGACAGAAGAGCGGTACTTC
CASSRTEERYF
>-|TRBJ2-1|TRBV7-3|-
TGTGCCAGCGGGTACTCGGGCGGGACCGACAATGAGCAGTTCTTC
CASGYSGGTDNEQFF
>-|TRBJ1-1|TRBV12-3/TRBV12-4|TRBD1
TGTGCCAGCAGGGCACAGGGGATAGTTCACACTGAAGCTTTCTTT
CASRAQGIVHTEAFF
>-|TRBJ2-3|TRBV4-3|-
TGCGCCAGCAGCTCTCTACGGGGCGGGGGCCCAGATACGCAGTATTTT
CASSSLRGGGPDTQYF
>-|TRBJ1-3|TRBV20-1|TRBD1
TGCAGTGCTCCTAACAGGGGGCTTGGAAACACCATATATTTT
CSAPNRGLGNTIYF
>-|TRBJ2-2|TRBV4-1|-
TGCGCCAGCAGCCAAGAGGGGAACGGGGAGCTGTTTTTT
CASSQEGNGELFF
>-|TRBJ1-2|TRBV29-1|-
TGCAGCGTTCAGGCGGGAAACTATGGCTACACCTTC
CSVQAGNYGYTF
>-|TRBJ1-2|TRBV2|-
TGTGCCAGCATAAATCAGGGGCGATACTATGGCTACACCTTC
CASINQGRYYGYTF
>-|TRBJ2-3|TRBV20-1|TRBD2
TGCAGTGCCGCACTAGCGGGTTACACAGATACGCAGTATTTT
CSAALAGYTDTQYF
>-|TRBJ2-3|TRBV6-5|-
TGTGCCAGCAGTTACGCGTCACTTAGAACAGATACGCAGTATTTT
CASSYASLRTDTQYF
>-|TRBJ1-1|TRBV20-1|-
TGCAGTGCTAGAGGGGAAGCCCTGAACACTGAAGCTTTCTTT
CSARGEALNTEAFF
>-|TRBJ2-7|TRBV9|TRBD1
TGTGCCAGCAGCGCGTGGGACAGTAGCTCCTACGAGCAGTACTTC
CASSAWDSSSYEQYF
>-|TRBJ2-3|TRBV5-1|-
TGCGCCAGCAGCTTGTTGACTAGAGCGGATACGCAGTATTTT
CASSLLTRADTQYF
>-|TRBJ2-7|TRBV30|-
TGTGCCTGGAGTTTAGGGACGAATTCCTACGAGCAGTACTTC
CAWSLGTNSYEQYF
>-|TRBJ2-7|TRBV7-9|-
TGTGCCAGCAGCGGGGCAGGGGATGATTACGAGCAGTACTTC
CASSGAGDDYEQYF
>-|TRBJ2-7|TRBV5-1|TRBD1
TGCGCCAGCAGCCCCATGGGACAGGGGTTCAACGAGCAGTACTTC
CASSPMGQGFNEQYF
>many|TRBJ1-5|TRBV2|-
TGTGCCAGCAGTGAAGCGACAGATGAGCAGCCCCAGCATTTT
CASSEATDEQPQHF
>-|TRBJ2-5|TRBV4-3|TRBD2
TGCGCCAGCAGCCAAGAGGCGGGAGTCAGGGAGACCCAGTACTTC
CASSQEAGVRETQYF
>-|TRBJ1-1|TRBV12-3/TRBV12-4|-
TGTGCCAGCATCCTAACAGGTCGGGCTTTCTTT
CASILTGRAFF
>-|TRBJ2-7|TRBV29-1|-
TGCAGCGTTAACGGACTGGAGACGTACTACGAGCAGTACTTC
CSVNGLETYYEQYF
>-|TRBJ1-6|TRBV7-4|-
TGTGCCAGCAGCCCACATGGACCTAATAATTCACCCCCCCACTTT
CASSPHGPNNSPPHF
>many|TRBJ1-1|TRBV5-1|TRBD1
TGCGCCAGCAGCCAGGGACAGGTTCCTGAAGCTTTCTTT
CASSQGQVPEAFF
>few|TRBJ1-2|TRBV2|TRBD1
TGTGCCAGCAGCATGAGGCAGGGGGATGGCTACACCTTC
CASSMRQGDGYTF
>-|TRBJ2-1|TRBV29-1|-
TGCAGCGTTGTGGGCTATGAGCAGTTCTTC
CSVVGYEQFF
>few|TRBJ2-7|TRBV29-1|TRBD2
TGCAGCGTTGAACGGCTAGCGGGGTACAATGAGCAGTACTTC
CSVERLAGYNEQYF
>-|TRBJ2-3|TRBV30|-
TGTGCCTGGAGTGTATGGGGGGGCACAGATACGCAGTATTTT
CAWSVWGGTDTQYF
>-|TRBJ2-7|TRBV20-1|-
TGCAGTGCTTCCTGGAGACGGGGGTTCTACGAGCAGTACTTC
CSASWRRGFYEQYF
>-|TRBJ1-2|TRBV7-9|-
TGTGCCAGCAGCCCCACGGAGTGGTTGGGCTACACCTTC
CASSPTEWLGYTF
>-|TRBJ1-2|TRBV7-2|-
TGTGCCAGCAGCTATACGTTCCAACAGAACCTCTATGGCTACACCTTC
CASSYTFQQNLYGYTF
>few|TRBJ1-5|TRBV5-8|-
TGTGCCAGCAGCTTGTTCAGGGGATTCAATCAGCCCCAGCATTTT
CASSLFRGFNQPQHF
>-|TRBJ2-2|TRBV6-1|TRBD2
TGTGCCAGCAGTGAGGCGGGGGCGAACACCGGGGAGCTGTTTTTT
CASSEAGANTGELFF
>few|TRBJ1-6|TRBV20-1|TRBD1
TGCAGTGCTCGGGACAGGGGATCCGTCTATAATTCACCCCTCCACTTT
CSARDRGSVYNSPLHF
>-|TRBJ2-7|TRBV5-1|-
TGCGCCAGCAGCTTCGATACAGGGAGCAACGAGCAGTACTTC
CASSFDTGSNEQYF
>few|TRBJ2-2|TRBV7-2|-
TGTGCCAGCAGCTTAGAGAGGAGCACCGGGGAGCTGTTTTTT
CASSLERSTGELFF
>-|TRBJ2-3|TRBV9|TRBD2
TGTGCCAGCAGCGCCGGGACTAGCGGGGAAGCAGATACGCAGTATTTT
CASSAGTSGEADTQYF
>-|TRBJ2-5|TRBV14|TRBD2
TGTGCCAGCAGCCGGACTCTTGGGACTAAAGAGGCCCAGTACTTC
CASSRTLGTKEAQYF
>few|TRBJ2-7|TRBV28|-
TGTGCCAGCAGTCCGACAGGAGCAGTCTACGAGCAGTACTTC
CASSPTGAVYEQYF
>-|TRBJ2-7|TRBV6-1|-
TGTGCCAGCAGTGAGCTGGGGAACGAGCAGTACTTC
CASSELGNEQYF
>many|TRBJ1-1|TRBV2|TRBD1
TGTGCCAGCAGACTGGGACAGGAAACTGAAGCTTTCTTT
CASRLGQETEAFF
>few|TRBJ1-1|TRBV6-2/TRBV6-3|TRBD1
TGTGCCAGCAGGGACAGGGGGACCGGCACTGAAGCTTTCTTT
CASRDRGTGTEAFF
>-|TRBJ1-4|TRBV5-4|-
TGTGCCAGCAGCTTGGAGTTGGGATATGAAAAACTGTTTTTT
CASSLELGYEKLFF
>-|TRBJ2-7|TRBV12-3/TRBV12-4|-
TGTGCCAGCACCCTTATGGGCTCCTACAATGAGCAGTACTTC
CASTLMGSYNEQYF